This T cell receptor (beta chain) comes out of a study of OX40 agonist ivuxolimab in advanced cancers. The germline V gene encodes CDR1 SGHRS and CDR2 YFSETQ. The V and J ends lost 3 bases and 1 base, in that order; junction bases with no gene match: 2. The CDR3 contains 16 residues. The assay was immunoSEQ multiplex PCR, and TCRdb's table has in-frame clones only and misses some. The sample holds fewer than 85,000 clones, around 82% seen once. This sequence originates from an adult with an advanced solid tumor such as melanoma, head and neck, liver or kidney cancer. The specimen was CD4+ or CD8+ T cells sorted from blood, collected in a trial of the OX40 agonist ivuxolimab. The chain has TRBV5-1 and TRBJ2-1; 12 nucleotides line up with TRBD2. The CDR3 DNA reads TGCGCCAGCAGCTCAACTAGCGGGGGGTCCTACAATGAGCAGTTCTTC. Translated: CASSSTSGGSYNEQFF.